The 22 T cell receptor delta chains presented below share a single source sample, sequenced in a study of gamma delta lymphoproliferative disorders and STAT genes. TCRdb reprocessed the multiplex PCR reads using CATT. The data show around 1,400 delta-chain clones, around 0.9% seen once. Genomic DNA from isolated PBMCs served as the sequencing template. Sequencing was performed on blood. The receptors here all came from a human donor in good health.

This clone qualifies as medium-sized. It differs at one base from a far larger clone, so likely a read error. The V and J genes are TRDV1 and TRDJ1; D is unclear. V was trimmed by 5 bases and J by 0 bases, leaving 25 bases between them. CDR1 is TSWWSYY, CDR2 QGS, per germline. This CDR3 region has 19 residues. Here the CDR3 DNA reads TGTGCTCTTGGGCCTTACCTGTACGCTTTGGTTCCGTACACCGATAAACTCATCTTT. Translation: CALGPYLYALVPYTDKLIF.

Regarding this clone: This sequence is one base from a far larger clone and is likely a read error. The same CDR3 is also encoded by other DNA sequences in this sample. V usage is TRDV1 and J usage is TRDJ1; unclear D gene. The CDR3 covers 19 residues. From germline, CDR1 is TSWWSYY and CDR2 QGS. CDR3 amino acids: CALGPYLYVLVPYTDKLIF. The CDR3 nucleotides are TGTGCTCTTGGGCCTTACCTGTACGTTTTGGTTCCGTACACCGATAAACTTATCTTT.

With respect to this clone: This likely traces to a read error, being one base from a far larger clone. Other nucleotide sequences from this sample produce the same CDR3. This rearrangement joins TRDV2 to TRDJ1; 12 bases match TRDD3. Germline trimming cut 3 bases from V and 2 bases from J; bases unmatched to any gene: 12. CDR3 length: 18 residues. CDR1 GEAIGNYY and CDR2 EKD come from the germline V gene. CDR3 sequence reads: CACDALLGDTDLTDKLIF. The CDR3 bases are TGTGCCTGTGACGCCCTTCTGGGGGATACGGACTTAACCGATAAACTCATCTTT.

This clone was picked up a small number of times. A far larger clone lies a single base away; this is likely a read error. Other nucleotide sequences from this sample produce the same CDR3. V is TRDV2 and J is TRDJ3; D possibly corresponds to TRDD3 (6 bases). Germline V gene lookup returns CDR1 GEAIGNYY and CDR2 EKD. The CDR3 has 19 amino acids. V lost 3 bases, J lost 0 bases, and 17 bases lay in between. The CDR3 is CACDSTVGGVSWDTRQMFF. The CDR3 DNA follows: TGTGCCTGTGACTCCACCGTTGGGGGGGTCTCCTGGGACACCCGACAGATGTTTTTC.

Details on this clone: The protein TCRdb lists belongs to a much larger clone and differs from this DNA's translation at residue 9, which points to a read error; the protein shown is made from the DNA. CDR3 loop: CALGQPLPYPLRLGDPSKLIF. The DNA for the CDR3 is TGTGCTCTTGGGCAACCCTTGCCATATCCCCTGAGACTGGGGGACCCCTCTAAACTCATCTTT. This chain uses TRDV1 with TRDJ1; 9 bases line up with TRDD3. Germline V lookup: CDR1 TSWWSYY, CDR2 QGS. V dropped 5 bases and J dropped 7; count of bases not matched to a gene: 29. CDR3 length equals 21 residues.

This clone is categorized as hyperexpanded. Other DNA sequences from this sample encode an identical CDR3 as well. The chain uses TRDV2 and TRDJ1; TRDD3 aligns across 12 bases. Looked up from germline, CDR1 is GEAIGNYY and CDR2 is EKD. V shed 3 bases, J shed 1 base, and the junction held 5 bases outside the gene matches. The CDR3 sequence is 16 residues long. CDR3 sequence reads: CACDPLGDTPTDKLIF. CDR3 in DNA: TGTGCCTGTGACCCACTGGGGGATACCCCCACCGATAAACTCATCTTT.

This clone has at least ten counts. This probably arose from a read error, given a far larger clone one base away. The rearrangement links TRDV2 to TRDJ1, with a weak D call TRDD3 (6 bases). The CDR3 loop spans 14 amino acids. Germline V gene sequence: CDR1 GEAIGNYY, CDR2 EKD. Trimming removed 1 base at V and 1 base at J, with 9 bases between. CDR3 amino acids: CACDTVLGTDKLIF. For the CDR3, the DNA is TGTGCCTGTGACACTGTACTGGGCACCGATAAACTCATCTTT.

This clone was counted only a few times. Since a far larger clone is one base different, this is likely a read error. Within the sample, other DNA sequences also encode this same CDR3. The rearrangement joins TRDV2 to TRDJ1; weak D call: TRDD3 (6 bases). Trimming pared 0 bases from V and 2 bases from J, leaving 15 bases between. The CDR3 extends over 16 amino acids. CDR1 and CDR2 (germline): GEAIGNYY, EKD. The CDR3 reads CACDTVGARGTDKLIF. In DNA form, the CDR3 reads TGTGCCTGTGACACCGTGGGGGCCCGGGGGACCGATAAACTCATCTTT.

By sample fraction, this clone is hyperexpanded. The sample contains more than one DNA sequence encoding this CDR3. This chain connects TRDV1 to TRDJ1; 10 nucleotides align to TRDD3. Per germline, CDR1 TSWWSYY and CDR2 QGS. This CDR3 comprises 20 residues. V shed 4 bases and J 4 bases; nucleotides not matched to a gene: 21. The CDR3 spells CALGVAFLSGGYATIDKLIF. CDR3 DNA sequence: TGTGCTCTTGGGGTCGCCTTCCTATCGGGGGGATACGCCACGATCGATAAACTCATCTTT.

This clone has a handful of counts. Translating this DNA gives a protein that differs at residue 20 from the TCRdb one, which belongs to a much larger clone; a read error is likely, and the protein shown is this translation. V gene TRDV1 combines with J gene TRDJ1, with TRDD3 identical over 8 bases. The CDR3 is made up of 24 amino acids. Germline CDR1 and CDR2: TSWWSYY and QGS. CDR3: CALGEYLVANFITGGPKYTGKLIF. CDR3 DNA sequence: TGTGCTCTTGGGGAATATTTGGTCGCCAATTTCATAACTGGGGGCCCGAAGTACACCGGTAAACTCATCTTT.

About this clone: A far larger clone differs by one base, so this is likely a read error. At the DNA level, this CDR3 is encoded by other sequences in the same sample as well. The chain carries TRDV2 and TRDJ3, with D possibly matching TRDD3 (6 bases). There are 19 residues in the CDR3. Germline V CDR1 and CDR2: GEAIGNYY, EKD. The CDR3 DNA is TGTGCCTGTGACTCCACCGTGGGGGGGGTCTCCTGGGATACCCGACAGATGTTTTTC. Encoded protein: CACDSTVGGVSWDTRQMFF.

In its sample, this clone was seen a few times. The amino acid sequence in TCRdb belongs to a much larger clone and departs from this DNA's translation at residue 13, likely a sequencing read error; the sequence shown is translated from the DNA. The chain couples TRDV2 to TRDJ3; a weak D match, TRDD3 (6 bases). The CDR3 has 19 residues. CDR1 GEAIGNYY and CDR2 EKD come from the germline V gene. The chain's CDR3 is CACDSTVGGVSWGTRQMFF. The CDR3 region has the DNA TGTGCCTGTGACTCCACCGTGGGGGGGGTCTCCTGGGGCACCCGACAGATGTTTTTC.

Turning to this clone: TCRdb assigns this DNA the protein of a much larger clone, which departs from its translation at residue 15; this likely reflects a read error, and the protein shown comes from translating the DNA. This chain connects TRDV2 to TRDJ3, with D possibly being TRDD3 (6 bases). The CDR3 has 19 amino acids. Germline loops: CDR1 GEAIGNYY, CDR2 EKD. The CDR3 sequence is CACDSTVGGVSWDTQQMFF. The CDR3 DNA follows: TGTGCCTGTGACTCCACCGTGGGGGGGGTCTCCTGGGACACCCAACAGATGTTTTTC.

Judged by abundance, this clone is hyperexpanded. The sample holds other DNA sequences that translate to the same CDR3. The V gene is TRDV1, the J gene TRDJ1; 11 nucleotides agree with TRDD3. Germline V CDR1 and CDR2: TSWWSYY, QGS. The CDR3 is 20 residues long. After removal of 0 bases from V and 4 bases from J, the junction contained 16 bases not matched to a gene. CDR3 sequence (DNA): TGTGCTCTTGGGGAACTAGAATACCCTCGCCGTACTGGGGGATACGATAAACTCATCTTT. Amino acid sequence: CALGELEYPRRTGGYDKLIF.

The sample holds a few counts of this clone. The protein held in TCRdb is that of a much larger clone and does not match this DNA's translation at residue 5, likely because of a read error; the protein shown is translated from the DNA. V and J are TRAV38-2/DV8 and TRDJ1, with 12 bases lining up with TRDD3. The CDR3 contains 21 residues. V was clipped by 4 bases and J by 0 bases; unmatched bases: 19. Per the germline V gene, CDR1 is TSESDYY and CDR2 is QEAYKQQN. CDR3 region: CAYRCAILGDTYTWYTDKLIF. The CDR3 DNA reads as TGTGCTTATAGGTGCGCAATACTGGGGGATACCTATACATGGTACACCGATAAACTCATCTTT.

Concerning this clone: The TCRdb record carries a much larger clone's protein, which differs from this DNA's translation at residue 14; a read error is the likely cause, and the protein listed here is the DNA translation. The chain has TRDV2 and TRDJ3, with a possible D match to TRDD3 (6 bases). The CDR3 loop spans 19 amino acids. Germline CDR1 and CDR2: GEAIGNYY and EKD. The CDR3 spells CACDSTVGGVSWDSRQMFF. The DNA for the CDR3 is TGTGCCTGTGACTCCACCGTGGGGGGGGTCTCCTGGGACTCCCGACAGATGTTTTTC.

Points on this clone: TCRdb's listed protein matches a much larger clone and diverges from this DNA's translation at residue 20, likely through a read error; the protein shown comes from the DNA. The chain recombines TRDV2 with TRDJ1; TRDD3 matches at 13 bases. Germline-derived CDR1 and CDR2 are GEAIGNYY and EKD. This CDR3 has 24 residues. Trimming removed 2 bases from V and 6 bases from J; junction bases left unmatched: 32. Here the CDR3 DNA reads TGTGCCTGTGACAGCCTTAACTGGGGGATACGCGATCAGGGCGAAGGTTGGGCGCTCAATAAACTCATCTTT. Translating gives CACDSLNWGIRDQGEGWALNKLIF.

This clone was counted only a few times. TCRdb's protein for this DNA is that of a much larger clone and differs from the translation at residue 13, likely a read error; the protein shown is the DNA translation. J is TRDJ1 and V is TRDV2, with a tentative D call TRDD3 (6 bases). Germline assignment: CDR1 GEAIGNYY and CDR2 EKD. Trimming cost V 0 bases and J 4 bases, with 26 bases left between them. The CDR3 is made up of 19 amino acids. The DNA of the CDR3 is TGTGCCTGTGACACCCTCCTTCAAGCCAGTACTGGGAGGTTCGATAAACTCATCTTT. Amino acid sequence: CACDTLLQASTGRFDKLIF.

This clone is medium-sized within its sample. This likely traces to a read error, being one base from a far larger clone. This chain joins TRDV1 and TRDJ3; 8 nucleotides match TRDD3. Germline trimming cut 1 base from V and 2 bases from J; bases unmatched to any gene: 25. This CDR3 spans 25 amino acids. Germline V gives CDR1 TSWWSYY, CDR2 QGS. The CDR3 protein is CALGEHSIVGDHELAKTWDTRQMFF. The CDR3 DNA reads TGTGCTCTTGGGGAACATAGTATAGTGGGGGATCATGAGTTGGCCAAGACCTGGGACACCCGACAGATGTTTTTC.

Judged by abundance, this clone is large (0.1 to 1%). This CDR3 is also generated by other DNA sequences in the sample. The rearrangement uses TRDV1 and TRDJ3; D perhaps matches TRDD3 (5 bases). CDR1 TSWWSYY and CDR2 QGS come from the germline V gene. Trimming left V 6 bases short and J 0 bases short, with 42 bases between. The CDR3 extends over 27 amino acids. CDR3: CALGPGPHYVFSRGFQMTSWDTRQMFF. The CDR3 DNA sequence: TGTGCTCTTGGCCCCGGGCCCCACTACGTTTTTTCGAGGGGGTTTCAAATGACCTCCTGGGACACCCGACAGATGTTTTTC.

About this clone itself: A far more abundant clone sits one base away, making this likely a read error. The J gene was identified as TRDJ1, and no V gene was called; the table's D call TRDD3 went unverified against the DNA. The CDR3 consists of 24 residues. The CDR3 sequence is CACDSLNWGIRDQGEGWALDKLIF. Written as DNA, the CDR3 is TGTGCCTGTGATAGCCTTAACTGGGGGATACGCGATCAGGGCGAAGGTTGGGCGCTCGATAAACTCATCTTT.

This clone was seen a handful of times. A far larger clone is one base from this, pointing to a likely read error. Other DNA sequences of this sample code for an identical CDR3. This chain links TRDV2 with TRDJ1; 11 positions match TRDD3. CDR1 GEAIGNYY and CDR2 EKD come from the germline V gene. CDR3 length equals 17 residues. CDR3 region: CACDTLRLGDNTDKLIF. In nucleotides, the CDR3 is TGTGCCTGTGACACCCTACGACTGGGGGATAACACCGATAAACTTATCTTT.